This passage covers 24 T cell receptor beta chains from one sample sequenced in a study of cytomegalovirus exposure and HLA in healthy donors. Researchers ran the PCR with 60 Vbeta and 13 Jbeta primers. Sequenced by immunoSEQ multiplex PCR; TCRdb stores in-frame clones only, minus some. The data show approximately 110,000 clones, approximately 80% seen once. The sequenced sample consisted of PBMCs. These receptors were collected from a woman between 25 and 40 years old in good health and CMV-seropositive.

Concerning this clone itself: Other DNA sequences of this sample code for an identical CDR3. The chain joins TRBV5-1 to TRBJ1-1; TRBD1 matches at 7 bases. The CDR3 covers 13 residues. In germline, CDR1 is SGHRS, CDR2 YFSETQ. J gave up 5 bases and V 1 base, and 2 bases lay outside the gene matches. CDR3 loop: CASSLQGGTEAFF. The CDR3 DNA follows: TGCGCCAGCAGCTTGCAGGGGGGAACTGAAGCTTTCTTT.

The rearrangement uses TRBV5-5 and TRBJ2-7; a possible D gene is TRBD1 (6 bases). CDR1 and CDR2 (germline): SGHKS, YYEKEE (reference sequence). Deletions cut 0 bases from V and 4 bases from J, with 14 bases between. The CDR3 runs 15 residues. DNA for the CDR3: TGTGCCAGCAGCTTGGTAGCAGGGGTAGTATACGAGCAGTACTTC. Its protein is CASSLVAGVVYEQYF. The full variable domain, completed using reference TRBV5-5 and TRBJ2-7, is DAGVTQSPTHLIKTRGQQVTLRCSPISGHKSVSWYQQVLGQGPQFIFQYYEKEERGRGNFPDRFSARQFPNYSSELNVNALLLGDSALYLCASSLVAGVVYEQYFGPGTRLTVT.

The CDR3 region is CASSPGQLTNEKLFF. The CDR3 DNA follows: TGTGCCAGCAGCCCGGGACAGTTAACTAATGAAAAACTGTTTTTT. The chain recombines TRBV7-3 with TRBJ1-4; 7 bases match TRBD1. V dropped 5 bases and J dropped 1; count of bases not matched to a gene: 4. The CDR3 is 15 residues long. From germline, CDR1 is SGHTA and CDR2 FQGTGA.

This CDR3 is CASRETGGSWSTDTQYF. For the CDR3, the DNA is TGTGCCAGCAGGGAAACAGGGGGCAGCTGGAGCACAGATACGCAGTATTTT. The genes are TRBV19 and TRBJ2-3; 9 bases are shared with TRBD1. The germline V gene has CDR1 LNHDA and CDR2 SQIVND (reference sequence). V was pared by 9 bases and J by 0 bases, with 13 bases of the junction left unmatched. This CDR3 spans 17 amino acids.

The CDR3 is CASSFLSSETQYF. The CDR3 nucleotides are TGTGCCAGCAGTTTCCTCTCGTCTGAGACCCAGTACTTC. The chain employs TRBV27 and TRBJ2-5; no firm D call. The V gene lost 3 bases and the J gene lost 5 bases, with 10 bases spanning the gap. Germline V gene lookup returns CDR1 MNHEY and CDR2 SMNVEV (reference sequence). There are 13 residues in the CDR3.

This clone was counted a few times. The chain links TRBV14 to TRBJ1-3; tentative D call: TRBD1 (5 bases). The length of the CDR3 is 15 residues. Trimming pared 3 bases from V and 0 bases from J, leaving 9 bases between. CDR1 is SGHDN, CDR2 FVKESK, per germline. The CDR3 DNA reads TGTGCCAGCAGCCAGCAGGGTTTCTCTGGAAACACCATATATTTT. Its protein is CASSQQGFSGNTIYF.

The chain links TRBV19 to TRBJ1-5, with TRBD1 matching 7 bases. Germline loops: CDR1 LNHDA, CDR2 SQIVND (reference sequence). Trimming removed 7 bases from V and 5 bases from J; junction bases left unmatched: 5. The CDR3 extends over 13 amino acids. CDR3 in DNA: TGTGCCAGTACGGTCCAGGGGGATCAGCCCCAGCATTTT. It is translated as CASTVQGDQPQHF.

The chain has TRBV14 and TRBJ1-2; 7 bases match TRBD1. The V gene's germline CDR1 is SGHDN and CDR2 FVKESK. The length of the CDR3 is 13 residues. Germline trimming cut 2 bases from V and 7 bases from J; bases unmatched to any gene: 4. CDR3 DNA: TGTGCCAGCAGCCAAACACACAGGGGTGGCTACACCTTC. Protein product: CASSQTHRGGYTF. The full variable domain, in which reference TRBV14 and TRBJ1-2 provide the parts outside the CDR3, is EAGVTQFPSHSVIEKGQTVTLRCDPISGHDNLYWYRRVMGKEIKFLLHFVKESKQDESGMPNNRFLAERTGGTYSTLKVQPAELEDSGVYFCASSQTHRGGYTFGSGTRLTVV.

The genes are TRBV4-1 and TRBJ2-7; 8 bases are a match to TRBD2. CDR1 and CDR2 (germline): MGHRA, YSYEKL. The CDR3 has 14 residues. Trimming removed 6 bases from V and 0 bases from J; junction bases left unmatched: 4. CDR3 bases: TGCGCCAGCAGTCCAGCGGGAGCCTCCTACGAGCAGTACTTC. It encodes CASSPAGASYEQYF.

The V gene is TRBV7-6, the J gene TRBJ2-2; possibly TRBD2 for D (5 bases). Germline V gene sequence: CDR1 SGHVS, CDR2 FNYEAQ. There are 13 residues in the CDR3. V was shortened by 9 bases and J by 4 bases, with 12 bases between the two germline ends. Here the CDR3 reads CASRLGGTGELFF. The CDR3 DNA sequence: TGTGCCAGTCGACTTGGAGGCACCGGGGAGCTGTTTTTT.

The chain joins TRBV19 to TRBJ2-7, with 9 bases lining up with TRBD1. V lost 6 bases, J lost 6 bases, and 12 bases stayed unmatched. Per germline, CDR1 LNHDA and CDR2 SQIVND (reference sequence). The CDR3 length is 15 residues. The CDR3 region has the DNA TGTGCCAGTAGGAAACAGGGGGCGCAAAGGGCCGAGCAGTACTTC. It is translated as CASRKQGAQRAEQYF.

The chain combines TRBV12-5 with TRBJ2-1; TRBD1 agrees at 8 bases. With V trimmed by 6 bases and J by 2 bases, 6 bases remained unmatched. Germline V gene data show CDR1 as LGHNT and CDR2 as FRNRAP. The CDR3 is 15 amino acids. The DNA for the CDR3 is TGTGCTAGTGGCCCGACAGGGGCCCCCTACAATGAGCAGTTCTTC. Translated: CASGPTGAPYNEQFF.

This chain uses TRBV7-2 with TRBJ2-1; 8 bases are shared with TRBD2. The ends lost 3 bases at V and 6 bases at J; junction bases unmatched: 4. The CDR3 contains 14 residues. Germline CDR1 is SGHTA and CDR2 is FQGNSA. Here the CDR3 reads CASSLGTRGNEQFF. The CDR3 region has the DNA TGTGCCAGCAGCTTGGGGACTAGGGGCAATGAGCAGTTCTTC.

The rearrangement joins TRBV28 to TRBJ1-1; D remains ambiguous. With 6 bases removed from V and 2 bases from J, the gap between germline ends came to 7 bases. The CDR3 has 12 amino acids. Germline loops: CDR1 MDHEN, CDR2 SYDVKM. This chain's CDR3 is CASSFRNTEAFF. DNA of the CDR3: TGTGCCAGCAGCTTCCGTAACACTGAAGCTTTCTTT.

V usage is TRBV19 and J usage is TRBJ1-6; weak D call: TRBD1 (5 bases). Trimming stripped 3 bases from V and 10 bases from J, with 16 bases between. Germline assignment: CDR1 LNHDA and CDR2 SQIVND (reference sequence). The CDR3 extends over 15 amino acids. CDR3 protein: CASSIWGREGSPLHF. CDR3 DNA sequence: TGTGCCAGTAGTATCTGGGGCAGGGAGGGATCACCCCTCCACTTT.

The rearrangement joins TRBV7-2 to TRBJ1-1; tentative D call: TRBD1 (5 bases). With 6 bases removed from V and 10 bases from J, the gap between germline ends came to 12 bases. This CDR3 has 11 residues. Germline CDR1 and CDR2: SGHTA and FQGNSA. In nucleotides, the CDR3 is TGTGCCAGCAGTCCGGGGGAAGGAGCTTTCTTT. It is translated as CASSPGEGAFF. Supplemented by reference TRBV7-2 and TRBJ1-1, the full variable domain reads GAGVSQSPSNKVTEKGKDVELRCDPISGHTALYWYRQSLGQGLEFLIYFQGNSAPDKSGLPSDRFSAERTGGSVSTLTIQRTQQEDSAVYLCASSPGEGAFFGQGTRLTVV.

This clone was seen once. The rearrangement joins TRBV11-2 to TRBJ1-4; TRBD1 agrees at 10 bases. J was trimmed by 6 bases and V by 2 bases; bases with no gene match: 3. CDR1 is SGHAT, CDR2 FQNNGV, per germline. The CDR3 covers 15 residues. CDR3 nucleotide sequence: TGTGCCAGCAGCTTATCCGGGACAGGGGATGAAAAACTGTTTTTT. Amino acid sequence: CASSLSGTGDEKLFF.

This chain connects TRBV5-4 to TRBJ1-1; D is uncertain. Looked up from germline, CDR1 is SGHNT and CDR2 is YYREEE (reference sequence). CDR3 length: 13 residues. V lost 3 bases and J 1 base, leaving 7 bases between the germline ends. In nucleotides, the CDR3 is TGTGCCAGCAGCTACGACACGAACACTGAAGCTTTCTTT. Protein: CASSYDTNTEAFF.

The rearrangement joins TRBV19 to TRBJ1-4; 7 bases line up with TRBD1. Germline lookup yields CDR1 LNHDA and CDR2 SQIVND (reference sequence). V was pared by 3 bases and J by 8 bases, with 6 bases of the junction left unmatched. There are 14 residues in the CDR3. The CDR3 reads CASSIPAGGEKLFF. The CDR3 DNA reads TGTGCCAGTAGTATCCCGGCAGGGGGAGAAAAACTGTTTTTT.

CDR3 residues: CASGLPRGTDYEQYF. As DNA, the CDR3 is TGTGCTAGTGGTTTGCCTCGGGGAACCGACTACGAGCAGTACTTC. V usage is TRBV12-5 and J usage is TRBJ2-7, with D perhaps matching TRBD2 (5 bases). The V and J ends lost 2 bases and 3 bases respectively, with 14 bases between them. Per the germline V gene, CDR1 is LGHNT and CDR2 is FRNRAP. The CDR3 length is 15 residues.

V and J are TRBV7-9 and TRBJ2-5, with D perhaps matching TRBD2 (6 bases). CDR1 and CDR2 from the germline V gene are SEHNR and FQNEAQ (reference sequence). The CDR3 runs to 14 residues. V lost 10 bases to trimming and J lost 5 bases, with 20 bases between them. The CDR3, as DNA: TGTGCCACCCATAGGGGAGGTTACTATGAGACCCAGTACTTC. This gives the protein CATHRGGYYETQYF.

The chain uses TRBV13 and TRBJ1-1; D is undetermined. V lost 2 bases and J lost 3, with 10 bases in between. Germline V CDR1 and CDR2: PRHDT, FYEKMQ (reference sequence). This CDR3 is built from 14 residues. The CDR3 DNA is TGTGCCAGCAGCTTACCGGGTGAGTACACTGAAGCTTTCTTT. This gives the protein CASSLPGEYTEAFF.

The chain links TRBV7-2 to TRBJ1-2; D is undetermined. CDR3 size: 17 residues. Trimming stripped 0 bases from V and 6 bases from J, with 20 bases between. Germline CDR1 is SGHTA and CDR2 is FQGNSA. CDR3 in DNA: TGTGCCAGCAGCTTAGCTCGTCTCGACACCACCAAGGATGGCTACACCTTC. Protein sequence: CASSLARLDTTKDGYTF.

J is TRBJ2-7 and V is TRBV19; perhaps TRBD1 as D (6 bases). Deletions cut 3 bases from V and 2 bases from J, with 14 bases between. Germline-derived CDR1 and CDR2 are LNHDA and SQIVND (reference sequence). This CDR3 comprises 15 residues. The CDR3: CASSMGADIPYEQYF. The CDR3 nucleotides read TGTGCCAGTAGTATGGGGGCGGACATACCCTACGAGCAGTACTTC.